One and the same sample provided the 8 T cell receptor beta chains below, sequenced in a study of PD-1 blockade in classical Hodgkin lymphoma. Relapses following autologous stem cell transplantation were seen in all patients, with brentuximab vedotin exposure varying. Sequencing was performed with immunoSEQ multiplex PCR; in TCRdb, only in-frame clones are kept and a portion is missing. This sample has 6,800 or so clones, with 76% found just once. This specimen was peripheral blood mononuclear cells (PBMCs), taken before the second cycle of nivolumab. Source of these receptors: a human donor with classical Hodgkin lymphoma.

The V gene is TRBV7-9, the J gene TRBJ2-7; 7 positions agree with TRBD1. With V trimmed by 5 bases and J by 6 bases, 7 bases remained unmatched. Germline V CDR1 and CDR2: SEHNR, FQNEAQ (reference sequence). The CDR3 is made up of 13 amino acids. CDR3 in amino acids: CASSNRDSTEQYF. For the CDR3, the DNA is TGTGCCAGCAGCAACCGGGACAGTACCGAGCAGTACTTC.

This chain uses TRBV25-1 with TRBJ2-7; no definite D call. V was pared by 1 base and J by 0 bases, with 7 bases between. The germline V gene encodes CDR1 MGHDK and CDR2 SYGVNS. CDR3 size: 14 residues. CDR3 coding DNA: TGTGCCAGCAGTGAATTTGCCCACTCCTACGAGCAGTACTTC. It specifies CASSEFAHSYEQYF.

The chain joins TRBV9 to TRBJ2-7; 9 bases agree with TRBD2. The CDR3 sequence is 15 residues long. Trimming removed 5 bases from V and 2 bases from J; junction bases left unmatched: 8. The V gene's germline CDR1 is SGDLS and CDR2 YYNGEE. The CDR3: CASSPETSGTYEQYF. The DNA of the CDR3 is TGTGCCAGCAGTCCTGAGACTAGCGGAACCTACGAGCAGTACTTC.

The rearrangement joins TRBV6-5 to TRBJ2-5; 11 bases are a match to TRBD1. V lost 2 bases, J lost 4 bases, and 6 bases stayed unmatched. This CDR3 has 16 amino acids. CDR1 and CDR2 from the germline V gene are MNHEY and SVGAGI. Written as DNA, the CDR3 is TGTGCCAGCAGTTACCCTAGGACAGGGGGCTCAGAGACCCAGTACTTC. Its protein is CASSYPRTGGSETQYF.

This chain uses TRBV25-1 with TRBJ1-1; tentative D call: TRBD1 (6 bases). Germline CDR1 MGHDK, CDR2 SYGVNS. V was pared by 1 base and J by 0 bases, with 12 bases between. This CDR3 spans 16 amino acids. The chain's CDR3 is CASSELGGRMNTEAFF. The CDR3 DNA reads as TGTGCCAGCAGTGAATTAGGGGGGAGAATGAACACTGAAGCTTTCTTT. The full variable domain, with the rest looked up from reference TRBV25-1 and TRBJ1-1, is EADIYQTPRYLVIGTGKKITLECSQTMGHDKMYWYQQDPGMELHLIHYSYGVNSTEKGDLSSESTVSRIRTEHFPLTLESARPSHTSQYLCASSELGGRMNTEAFFGQGTRLTVV.

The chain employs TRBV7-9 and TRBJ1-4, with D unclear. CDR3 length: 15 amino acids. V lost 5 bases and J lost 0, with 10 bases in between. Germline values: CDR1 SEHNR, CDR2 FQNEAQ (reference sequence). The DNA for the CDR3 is TGTGCCAGCAGCCCCACAGCCGCAACTAATGAAAAACTGTTTTTT. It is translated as CASSPTAATNEKLFF.

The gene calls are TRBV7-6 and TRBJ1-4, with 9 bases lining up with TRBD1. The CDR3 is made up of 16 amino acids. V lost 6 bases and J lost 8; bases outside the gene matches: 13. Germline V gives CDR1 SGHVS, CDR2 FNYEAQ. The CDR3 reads CASSPVSGTGQEKLFF. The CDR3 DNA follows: TGTGCCAGCAGTCCCGTATCCGGGACAGGGCAAGAAAAACTGTTTTTT.

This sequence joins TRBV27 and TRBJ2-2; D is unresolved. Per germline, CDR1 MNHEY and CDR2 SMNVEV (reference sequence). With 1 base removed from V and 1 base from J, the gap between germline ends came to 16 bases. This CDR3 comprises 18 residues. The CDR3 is CASSLYGRNSWNTGELFF. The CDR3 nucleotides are TGTGCCAGCAGTTTATATGGCAGGAACTCTTGGAACACCGGGGAGCTGTTTTTT.